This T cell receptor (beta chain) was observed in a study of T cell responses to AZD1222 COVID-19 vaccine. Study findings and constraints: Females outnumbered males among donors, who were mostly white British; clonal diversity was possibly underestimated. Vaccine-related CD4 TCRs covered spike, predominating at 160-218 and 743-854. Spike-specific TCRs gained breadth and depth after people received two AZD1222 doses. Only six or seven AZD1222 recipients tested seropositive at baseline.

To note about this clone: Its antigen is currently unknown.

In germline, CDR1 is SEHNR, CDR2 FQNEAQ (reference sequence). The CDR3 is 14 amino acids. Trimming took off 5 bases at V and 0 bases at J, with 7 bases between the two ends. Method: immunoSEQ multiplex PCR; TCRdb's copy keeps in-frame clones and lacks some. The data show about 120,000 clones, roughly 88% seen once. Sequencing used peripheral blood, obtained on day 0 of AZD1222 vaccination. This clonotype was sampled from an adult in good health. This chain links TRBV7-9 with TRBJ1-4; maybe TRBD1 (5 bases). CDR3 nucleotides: TGTGCCAGCAGCATAGGGGCAACTAATGAAAAACTGTTTTTT. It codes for CASSIGATNEKLFF. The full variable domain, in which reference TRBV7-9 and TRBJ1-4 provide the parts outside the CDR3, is DTGVSQNPRHKITKRGQNVTFRCDPISEHNRLYWYRQTLGQGPEFLTYFQNEAQLEKSRLLSDRFSAERPKGSFSTLEIQRTEQGDSAMYLCASSIGATNEKLFFGSGTQLSVL.